These T cell receptor beta chains were read from a single sample in a study of PD-L1 blockade in urothelial cancer. Generated by immunoSEQ multiplex PCR, the TCRdb table keeps only in-frame clones and is missing some. The top ten hold about 3.3% of the sample, which has over 40,000 clones, about four fifths seen once. This specimen was PBMCs, taken around atezolizumab (anti-PD-L1) treatment. The receptor set was obtained from a man between 65 and 85 years old with urothelial cancer. Both conserved end residues are part of each CDR3.

J: TRBJ2-2
V: TRBV4-2
CDR3: CASSPRWIAGTGELFF

J: TRBJ1-2
V: TRBV7-2
CDR3: CASSLEGAGGYTF

J: TRBJ2-1
V: TRBV5-1
CDR3: CASSPHRVDNEQFF

J: TRBJ2-3
V: TRBV7-2
CDR3: CASSLGLASDTQYF

J: TRBJ1-5
V: TRBV18
CDR3: CASSRGRDQPQHF

J: TRBJ2-7
V: TRBV6-1
CDR3: CATDGTGLYEQYF

J: TRBJ1-2
V: TRBV25-1
CDR3: CASSEPGDFGSFTF

J: TRBJ2-1
V: TRBV10-3
CDR3: CAIKERGGNEQFF

J: TRBJ2-3
V: TRBV9
CDR3: CASSVLGTDTQYF

J: TRBJ2-3
V: TRBV5-6
CDR3: CASSNLRDRGGDTQYF

J: TRBJ2-3
V: TRBV7-9
CDR3: CASSSVWRTASTDTQYF

J: TRBJ1-5
V: TRBV5-8
CDR3: CASSRGQGPTEPQHF

J: TRBJ1-5
V: TRBV6-5
CDR3: CASSYSYSSNQPQHF

J: TRBJ1-1
V: TRBV6-1
CDR3: CASRGQGVGEAFF

J: TRBJ2-7
V: TRBV27
CDR3: CASRPTSGSLSYEQYF

J: TRBJ2-1
V: TRBV7-6
CDR3: CASSLVGAGAYNEQFF

J: TRBJ2-1
V: TRBV19
CDR3: CASSRGRGVWYNEQFF

J: TRBJ2-1
V: TRBV14
CDR3: CASSTLGTGGYNEQFF